The 31 T cell receptor beta chains below all came from one sample that was sequenced in a study of response to subunit inactivated influenza vaccine. TCRdb reprocessed the RT-PCR reads with MiXCR, giving one entry per CDR3 protein. This table has around 500,000 distinct CDR3 sequences, around 9.9% appearing once. The sequences come from PBMCs from blood, collected roughly 6 weeks after vaccination. All receptors derive from a man between 50 and 59 years old who received an inactivated influenza vaccine.

V usage is TRBV6-2 or TRBV6-3 and J usage is TRBJ1-1; TRBD1 matches at 8 bases. CDR3 length: 16 residues. CDR1 and CDR2 (germline): MNHEY, SVGEGT. The ends lost 0 bases at V and 6 bases at J; junction bases unmatched: 9. The CDR3 here is CASSYSRDRGSPEAFF. The CDR3 DNA reads as TGTGCCAGCAGTTACTCGAGAGACAGGGGATCCCCTGAAGCTTTCTTT.

The chain carries TRBV14 and TRBJ1-6; D not certain. The CDR3 extends over 12 amino acids. Germline CDR1 and CDR2: SGHDN and FVKESK. V lost 3 bases to trimming and J lost 8 bases, with 5 bases between them. The CDR3 is CASSHLDSPLHF. In DNA, the CDR3 is TGTGCCAGCAGCCACTTGGATTCACCCCTCCACTTT.

This clonotype was counted many times. The CDR3 protein is CASSLLGQNYEQYF. The CDR3 bases are TGTGCCAGCAGCCTGCTCGGACAGAACTACGAGCAGTACTTC. V gene TRBV14 combines with J gene TRBJ2-7; tentative D call: TRBD1 (6 bases). The CDR3 consists of 14 residues. Germline assignment: CDR1 SGHDN and CDR2 FVKESK. V gave up 4 bases and J gave up 3 bases, with 13 bases separating them.

The CDR3 nucleotides read TGTGCCAGCAGTCTGTGGAGGACAGGGTGGGCCGGGGAGCTGTTTTTT. Its protein is CASSLWRTGWAGELFF. The chain employs TRBV12-3 or TRBV12-4 and TRBJ2-2; the match to TRBD1 covers 8 bases. J gave up 6 bases and V 5 bases, and 11 bases lay outside the gene matches. The CDR3 runs 16 residues.

Ten or more counts support this clonotype. The chain uses TRBV12-3 or TRBV12-4 and TRBJ1-1; the D gene is possibly TRBD1 (6 bases). Trimming removed 7 bases from V and 1 base from J, with 13 bases in between. This CDR3 region has 14 residues. The CDR3 nucleotides are TGTGCCAGCACCCCGACAGGAAAGAACACTGAAGCTTTCTTT. This encodes CASTPTGKNTEAFF.

This clonotype was detected a few times. The gene calls are TRBV20-1 and TRBJ2-1, with D uncertain. Deletions cut 2 bases from V and 6 bases from J, with 11 bases between. The CDR3 is 13 amino acids. In germline, CDR1 is DFQATT, CDR2 SNEGSKA (reference sequence). The CDR3 nucleotides read TGCAGTGCTAGAAAAGACCTTACCAATGAGCAGTTCTTC. It specifies CSARKDLTNEQFF.

This clonotype was counted a few times. V gene TRBV6-5 combines with J gene TRBJ2-7; a weak D match, TRBD2 (7 bases). Germline CDR1 MNHEY, CDR2 SVGAGI. The CDR3 consists of 14 residues. V was shortened by 4 bases and J by 7 bases, with 17 bases between the two germline ends. The CDR3 DNA follows: TGTGCCAGCAGTTCAGGACTAGGAGACAGGGAGCAGTACTTC. Translated: CASSSGLGDREQYF.

The CDR3 reads CASSQQFPIPQNIQYF. In nucleotides, the CDR3 is TGCGCCAGCAGCCAACAGTTTCCAATCCCCCAAAACATTCAGTACTTC. This rearrangement joins TRBV4-1 to TRBJ2-4; D is ambiguous. The V gene lost 2 bases and the J gene lost 5 bases, with 16 bases spanning the gap. There are 16 residues in the CDR3. CDR1 is MGHRA, CDR2 YSYEKL, per germline.

CDR3 amino acids: CASSFLQGGEQYF. The CDR3 DNA reads TGTGCCAGCAGTTTCTTGCAGGGGGGCGAGCAGTACTTC. V and J are TRBV27 and TRBJ2-7; maybe TRBD1 (7 bases). The V gene lost 3 bases and the J gene lost 6 bases, with 12 bases spanning the gap. The CDR3 is 13 residues long. Per germline, CDR1 MNHEY and CDR2 SMNVEV (reference sequence).

The rearrangement uses TRBV7-9 and TRBJ2-7; D possibly corresponds to TRBD2 (6 bases). From germline, CDR1 is SEHNR and CDR2 FQNEAQ (reference sequence). Trimming stripped 6 bases from V and 3 bases from J, with 15 bases between. The CDR3 runs to 14 residues. CDR3 region: CASRPSGGNYEQYF. CDR3 nucleotides: TGTGCCAGCAGACCATCAGGAGGGAACTACGAGCAGTACTTC.

This clonotype was observed at least ten times. The rearrangement links TRBV6-5 to TRBJ2-2; 7 nucleotides line up with TRBD2. V dropped 1 base and J dropped 7; count of bases not matched to a gene: 12. The germline V gene has CDR1 MNHEY and CDR2 SVGAGI. The CDR3 spans 17 residues. CDR3 in DNA: TGTGCCAGCAGTTACTGGGCGGGAGCGCCTGAACACGGGGAGCTGTTTTTT. Translated: CASSYWAGAPEHGELFF.

This clonotype was observed a few times. The chain links TRBV29-1 to TRBJ1-3; no clear D gene. This CDR3 comprises 13 residues. Trimming took 2 bases from V and 1 from J, leaving 6 bases between them. CDR1 is SQVTM, CDR2 ANQGSEA, per germline. CDR3 in DNA: TGCAGCGTTGAATTGGATTCTGGAAACACCATATATTTT. Protein product: CSVELDSGNTIYF.

The DNA of the CDR3 is TGTGCCAGCAGCTTATATCACCTCACCACCGGAAACACCATATATTTT. It codes for CASSLYHLTTGNTIYF. The V and J genes are TRBV7-2 and TRBJ1-3, with no clear D. CDR1 is SGHTA, CDR2 FQGNSA, per germline. There are 16 residues in the CDR3. V was shortened by 2 bases and J by 4 bases, with 15 bases between the two germline ends. Using reference TRBV7-2 and TRBJ1-3 for the parts outside the CDR3, the full variable domain is GAGVSQSPSNKVTEKGKDVELRCDPISGHTALYWYRQSLGQGLEFLIYFQGNSAPDKSGLPSDRFSAERTGGSVSTLTIQRTQQEDSAVYLCASSLYHLTTGNTIYFGEGSWLTVV.

This clonotype was observed a few times. This rearrangement joins TRBV7-2 to TRBJ2-6, with unresolved D. Germline V gene lookup returns CDR1 SGHTA and CDR2 FQGNSA. The CDR3 is 15 amino acids. The V gene lost 1 base and the J gene lost 2 bases, with 6 bases spanning the gap. The CDR3 bases are TGTGCCAGCAGCTTAGTCCAGGCTGGGGCCAACGTCCTGACTTTC. It codes for CASSLVQAGANVLTF.

The gene calls are TRBV28 and TRBJ2-2, with TRBD1 as a possible D gene (6 bases). The V end lost 8 bases, the J end lost 12 bases, and 22 bases lay between the germline ends. CDR3 length equals 14 residues. Germline values: CDR1 MDHEN, CDR2 SYDVKM. CDR3 sequence: CASGKTGLHGKLFF. As DNA, the CDR3 is TGTGCCAGCGGTAAGACAGGACTCCACGGAAAGCTGTTTTTT.

The V gene is TRBV4-1, the J gene TRBJ1-2; D is ambiguous. CDR3 length equals 15 residues. CDR1 is MGHRA and CDR2 is YSYEKL in the germline V gene. Trimming cost V 5 bases and J 2 bases, with 15 bases left between them. The CDR3 region has the DNA TGCGCCAGCAGCTCAGGAGGCCTGGGAAACTATGGCTACACCTTC. Its protein is CASSSGGLGNYGYTF.

This clonotype was seen only a few times. The rearrangement joins TRBV12-3 or TRBV12-4 to TRBJ2-7, with D maybe TRBD1 (6 bases). The V end lost 6 bases, the J end lost 3 bases, and 15 bases lay between the germline ends. The CDR3 covers 14 residues. Here the CDR3 DNA reads TGTGCCAGCAGGGCAGGGGTCAGAGACTACGAGCAGTACTTC. Translating gives CASRAGVRDYEQYF.

This clonotype was seen many times. This chain links TRBV20-1 with TRBJ2-3, with D unclear. The length of the CDR3 is 12 residues. Trimming took off 1 base at V and 5 bases at J, with 7 bases between the two ends. Germline V CDR1 and CDR2: DFQATT, SNEGSKA (reference sequence). CDR3 DNA sequence: TGCAGTGCTAGAGGGCAAAGAGATACGCAGTATTTT. Translation gives CSARGQRDTQYF.

This rearrangement joins TRBV7-2 to TRBJ2-7, with D perhaps being TRBD1 or TRBD2 (5 bases each). This CDR3 comprises 13 residues. The V and J ends lost 4 bases and 3 bases respectively, with 10 bases between them. Germline V CDR1 and CDR2: SGHTA, FQGNSA. CDR3: CASSWGPFYEQYF. CDR3 nucleotide sequence: TGTGCCAGCAGCTGGGGACCCTTCTACGAGCAGTACTTC.

This rearrangement joins TRBV5-1 to TRBJ2-1, with 9 nucleotides matching TRBD1. Germline V lookup: CDR1 SGHRS, CDR2 YFSETQ. Unmatched junction bases numbered 4, after V lost 0 bases and J lost 12 bases. The CDR3 extends over 13 amino acids. The CDR3 is CASSLEPGQGQFF. The CDR3 nucleotides are TGCGCCAGCAGCTTGGAGCCGGGACAGGGGCAGTTCTTC.

Many counts were recorded for this clonotype. The rearrangement links TRBV3-1 to TRBJ1-1; D is possibly TRBD1 (5 bases). The V end was cut by 2 bases, the J end by 10 bases, with 17 bases between. The CDR3 spans 14 residues. CDR1 LGHDT and CDR2 YNNKEL come from the germline V gene (reference sequence). Here the CDR3 reads CASSQNRQGRSAFF. The CDR3 bases are TGTGCCAGCAGCCAAAACCGGCAGGGCAGATCAGCTTTCTTT.

This clonotype occurred a few times. This rearrangement joins TRBV4-2 to TRBJ2-1; TRBD1 matches at 11 bases. Unmatched junction bases numbered 1, after V lost 0 bases and J lost 3 bases. The germline V gene encodes CDR1 LGHNA and CDR2 YNFKEQ. CDR3 length: 16 residues. As DNA, the CDR3 is TGTGCCAGCAGCCAAGAAGGGACAGGGGGCTACAATGAGCAGTTCTTC. It yields the protein CASSQEGTGGYNEQFF.

The chain joins TRBV12-3 or TRBV12-4 to TRBJ2-3; no reliable D call. The V gene lost 0 bases and the J gene lost 10 bases, with 14 bases spanning the gap. The CDR3 is made up of 14 amino acids. In DNA form, the CDR3 reads TGTGCCAGCAGTTTAGCGCTTCTGGAATCGCCGCAGTATTTT. It yields the protein CASSLALLESPQYF.

This clonotype was picked up many times. This chain uses TRBV20-1 with TRBJ1-2; TRBD1 matches at 7 bases. Germline lookup yields CDR1 DFQATT and CDR2 SNEGSKA (reference sequence). The CDR3 loop spans 12 amino acids. V trimming: 6 bases; J trimming: 6 bases; junction bases outside the gene matches: 7. CDR3 nucleotides: TGCAGTGCCAATACAGGGGTCGATGGCTACACCTTC. Translated, it gives CSANTGVDGYTF.

This clonotype has more than one count but fewer than ten. V and J are TRBV4-2 and TRBJ1-1, with TRBD1 as a possible D gene (5 bases). The CDR3 contains 15 residues. V lost 3 bases and J lost 3, with 14 bases in between. CDR1 LGHNA and CDR2 YNFKEQ come from the germline V gene. CDR3 sequence: CASSQDDQGYTEAFF. DNA of the CDR3: TGTGCCAGCAGCCAGGATGATCAGGGCTACACTGAAGCTTTCTTT.

This clonotype occurred a few times. The chain recombines TRBV6-5 with TRBJ1-2; D is ambiguous. This CDR3 has 15 amino acids. The V gene's germline CDR1 is MNHEY and CDR2 SVGAGI. V lost 6 bases and J 0 bases, leaving 14 bases between the germline ends. CDR3 residues: CASSLIGQANYGYTF. The CDR3 nucleotides are TGTGCCAGCAGCTTAATAGGGCAAGCTAACTATGGCTACACCTTC.

A few counts support this clonotype. The chain has TRBV28 and TRBJ2-7; D is unclear. CDR3 length: 15 amino acids. The germline V gene encodes CDR1 MDHEN and CDR2 SYDVKM. The V and J ends lost 0 bases and 3 bases respectively, with 12 bases between them. CDR3: CASSLWNRPLYEQYF. For the CDR3, the DNA is TGTGCCAGCAGTTTATGGAATAGACCTCTCTACGAGCAGTACTTC.

This clonotype appeared many times. The chain has TRBV25-1 and TRBJ2-7; 8 bases are a match to TRBD1. CDR3 length equals 15 residues. The V and J ends lost 3 bases and 3 bases, in that order; junction bases with no gene match: 7. Germline CDR1 reads MGHDK; CDR2 reads SYGVNS. DNA for the CDR3: TGTGCCAGCAGTGATCCCGGGACAGGCCACTACGAGCAGTACTTC. Translated, it gives CASSDPGTGHYEQYF.

In its sample, this clonotype was seen a few times. The chain carries TRBV20-1 and TRBJ1-5; D is unclear. V was clipped by 0 bases and J by 3 bases, with 9 bases between them. The CDR3 is made up of 14 amino acids. CDR1 and CDR2 from the germline V gene are DFQATT and SNEGSKA (reference sequence). This chain's CDR3 is CSARDWPDNQPQHF. The CDR3 region has the DNA TGCAGTGCTAGAGATTGGCCAGACAATCAGCCCCAGCATTTT.

A few counts support this clonotype. This chain's CDR3 is CASSQDRLIGSYGYTF. The CDR3 nucleotides read TGTGCCAGCAGCCAAGATCGACTAATTGGGTCCTATGGCTACACCTTC. The J gene is TRBJ1-2, the V gene TRBV3-1; no clear D gene. With 0 bases removed from V and 4 bases from J, the gap between germline ends came to 15 bases. The CDR3 spans 16 residues. The germline CDR1 and CDR2 sequences are LGHDT and YNNKEL (reference sequence).

In this sample, this clonotype turned up many times. The chain joins TRBV6-1 to TRBJ2-1, with TRBD2 as a possible D gene (6 bases). This CDR3 region has 14 residues. CDR1 and CDR2 from the germline V gene are MNHNS and SASEGT. V lost 6 bases to trimming and J lost 6 bases, with 15 bases between them. In DNA form, the CDR3 reads TGTGCCAGCAGGGACGGGGGAATGAGCAATGAGCAGTTCTTC. It yields the protein CASRDGGMSNEQFF.